These 18 T cell receptor beta chains share one sample of origin, sequenced in a study of breast tumors, draining lymph nodes, adjacent tissues. TCRdb analysed the multiplex PCR reads with MiXCR anew, one entry per CDR3 protein. The data contain approximately 140,000 distinct CDR3 sequences, about 31% of them singletons. The lymph nodes were axillary draining lymph nodes from breast cancer patients. Sequences were obtained from axillary lymph node tissue. The receptors come from a female donor with breast cancer. Some clones in this sample may be carry-over from other donors' samples.

The sample holds many counts of this clonotype. The rearrangement uses TRBV2 and TRBJ2-3; TRBD1 agrees at 9 bases. CDR3 length: 15 amino acids. Trimming took 4 bases from V and 3 from J; bases not matched to a gene: 5. Germline V gene sequence: CDR1 SNHLY, CDR2 FYNNEI. CDR3: CASSADRGLTDTQYF. In DNA, the CDR3 is TGTGCCAGCAGTGCGGACAGGGGATTAACAGATACGCAGTATTTT.

This chain joins TRBV28 and TRBJ2-1; 7 nucleotides agree with TRBD1. V lost 2 bases, J lost 1 base, and 2 bases stayed unmatched. From germline, CDR1 is MDHEN and CDR2 SYDVKM. The CDR3 extends over 15 amino acids. The CDR3 spells CASSLQDRSYNEQFF. The CDR3 coding sequence is TGTGCCAGCAGTTTACAGGACAGGTCCTACAATGAGCAGTTCTTC.

The V and J genes are TRBV3-1 and TRBJ2-2; no reliable D call. Trimming stripped 0 bases from V and 7 bases from J, with 12 bases between. This CDR3 region has 15 residues. Looked up from germline, CDR1 is LGHDT and CDR2 is YNNKEL (reference sequence). The CDR3 DNA is TGTGCCAGCAGCCAAGATCTGAGTCGGAGCGGGGAGCTGTTTTTT. As protein: CASSQDLSRSGELFF.

The chain links TRBV20-1 to TRBJ2-7; tentatively, D is TRBD1 or TRBD2 (5 bases each). Between the trimmed V and J ends, which lost 3 bases and 9 bases, there was a span of 18 bases. The V gene's germline CDR1 is DFQATT and CDR2 SNEGSKA (reference sequence). The CDR3 extends over 13 amino acids. The chain's CDR3 is CSASSPGTYAQYV. CDR3 nucleotides: TGCAGTGCTAGCTCCCCGGGGACCTATGCGCAGTACGTC.

V gene TRBV6-6 combines with J gene TRBJ2-3, with D possibly called TRBD1 or TRBD2 (5 bases each). Germline V gene lookup returns CDR1 MNHNY and CDR2 SVGAGI (reference sequence). The CDR3 loop spans 14 amino acids. V lost 5 bases to trimming and J lost 8 bases, with 17 bases between them. The CDR3 DNA reads TGTGCCAGCAGTCCCCCCGTTGGGGCGGGTACGCAGTATTTT. Protein sequence: CASSPPVGAGTQYF.

The table lists this clonotype with many counts. This sequence joins TRBV12-3 or TRBV12-4 and TRBJ1-4, with a weak D call TRBD1 (5 bases). Trimming left V 3 bases short and J 2 bases short, with 7 bases between. The CDR3 runs 14 residues. The chain's CDR3 is CASSFEGTNEKLFF. The CDR3 DNA reads TGTGCCAGCAGTTTCGAGGGGACTAATGAAAAACTGTTTTTT.

This clonotype was counted many times. V is TRBV19 and J is TRBJ2-2; 8 bases are a match to TRBD1. Trimming cost V 9 bases and J 1 base; bases outside gene matches: 7. The CDR3 spans 15 residues. Germline V lookup: CDR1 LNHDA, CDR2 SQIVND (reference sequence). The chain's CDR3 is CASKKGQENTGELFF. DNA for the CDR3: TGTGCCAGCAAAAAGGGACAGGAGAACACCGGGGAGCTGTTTTTT.

At least ten counts were recorded for this clonotype. This chain joins TRBV2 and TRBJ2-5; D remains ambiguous. V lost 6 bases, J lost 5 bases, and 4 bases lay in between. The CDR3 consists of 10 residues. The V gene's germline CDR1 is SNHLY and CDR2 FYNNEI. This chain's CDR3 is CASRVETQYF. The CDR3 DNA sequence: TGTGCCAGCAGGGTTGAGACCCAGTACTTC.

This clonotype was detected ten times or more. This chain connects TRBV6-5 to TRBJ1-4, with 8 bases identical to TRBD1. The CDR3 runs 19 residues. Trimming cost V 5 bases and J 5 bases; bases outside gene matches: 19. The germline V gene has CDR1 MNHEY and CDR2 SVGAGI. CDR3 region: CASSPGQGLGGRRNEKLFF. The DNA of the CDR3 is TGTGCCAGCAGTCCAGGACAGGGATTGGGGGGGCGGAGAAATGAAAAACTGTTTTTT.

This clonotype has only a few counts. This rearrangement joins TRBV3-1 to TRBJ2-3; 11 nucleotides align to TRBD2. Per germline, CDR1 LGHDT and CDR2 YNNKEL (reference sequence). CDR3 length equals 16 residues. The V gene end was trimmed by 5 bases and the J gene end by 3 bases; junction bases not matched to a gene: 7. CDR3 in amino acids: CASSRSLAGGTDTQYF. CDR3 sequence (DNA): TGTGCCAGCAGCAGGAGCCTAGCGGGGGGAACAGATACGCAGTATTTT.

This clonotype was detected many times. The chain has TRBV12-3 or TRBV12-4 and TRBJ1-5; D is perhaps TRBD1 (6 bases). This CDR3 has 16 residues. Trimming shortened V by 5 bases and J by 1 base, and 15 bases separated the two germline ends. The chain's CDR3 is CASSVKAGVSNQPQHF. CDR3 nucleotide sequence: TGTGCCAGCAGTGTCAAGGCAGGGGTAAGCAATCAGCCCCAGCATTTT.

This clonotype has just a few counts. The V call is TRBV20-1, the J call TRBJ1-1; TRBD1 matches at 7 bases. This CDR3 contains 15 residues. V was clipped by 0 bases and J by 5 bases; unmatched bases: 9. The germline V gene encodes CDR1 DFQATT and CDR2 SNEGSKA (reference sequence). The CDR3: CSARDRRQGETEAFF. The CDR3 DNA sequence: TGCAGTGCTAGAGACCGTCGACAGGGTGAGACTGAAGCTTTCTTT.

This clonotype was seen at least ten times. The rearrangement uses TRBV29-1 and TRBJ2-1; D possibly corresponds to TRBD1 (5 bases). V gave up 8 bases and J gave up 0 bases, with 11 bases separating them. The V gene's germline CDR1 is SQVTM and CDR2 ANQGSEA. This CDR3 comprises 13 residues. The CDR3 sequence is CSITGNSYNEQFF. CDR3 coding DNA: TGCAGCATAACAGGAAACTCCTACAATGAGCAGTTCTTC.

V and J are TRBV19 and TRBJ1-5, with D perhaps matching TRBD1 (5 bases). The CDR3 is made up of 15 amino acids. CDR1 is LNHDA and CDR2 is SQIVND in the germline V gene (reference sequence). Trimming pared 7 bases from V and 2 bases from J, leaving 15 bases between. CDR3 bases: TGTGCCAGTATGGGGGGGGGTAGAGGCAATCAGCCCCAGCATTTT. Amino acid sequence: CASMGGGRGNQPQHF.

Regarding this clonotype: Possible read error: a much larger clone is one base away. The chain is built from TRBV3-1 and TRBJ1-2; D remains unclear. This CDR3 is built from 16 residues. Looked up from germline, CDR1 is LGHDT and CDR2 is YNNKEL (reference sequence). The V end lost 4 bases, the J end lost 4 bases, and 19 bases lay between the germline ends. The CDR3 region is CASSRTSSGRSYGYTF. CDR3 DNA sequence: TGTGCCAGCAGCCGCACCTCATCCGGGAGGTCCTATGGCTACACCTTC. Filled out from reference TRBV3-1 and TRBJ1-2, the complete variable domain reads DTAVSQTPKYLVTQMGNDKSIKCEQNLGHDTMYWYKQDSKKFLKIMFSYNNKELIINETVPNRFSPKSPDKAHLNLHINSLELGDSAVYFCASSRTSSGRSYGYTFGSGTRLTVV.

This clonotype was seen many times. The chain has TRBV5-6 and TRBJ2-3, with D perhaps given as TRBD1 or TRBD2 (5 bases each). This CDR3 contains 13 residues. Trimming took off 3 bases at V and 6 bases at J, with 11 bases between the two ends. Germline V CDR1 and CDR2: SGHDT, YYEEEE. The CDR3 here is CASSSPWGDTQYF. In nucleotides, the CDR3 is TGTGCCAGCAGCTCCCCTTGGGGGGATACGCAGTATTTT.

A few counts support this clonotype. This may come from a read error, since a much larger clone is one base off. V and J are TRBV7-9 and TRBJ1-2; D may be TRBD1 (5 bases). The germline V gene has CDR1 SEHNR and CDR2 FQNEAQ (reference sequence). There are 19 residues in the CDR3. V lost 2 bases to trimming and J lost 6 bases, with 28 bases between them. This CDR3 is CASSLPLWTTKEVRDGYTF. For the CDR3, the DNA is TGTGCCAGCAGCTTACCGTTGTGGACAACCAAAGAGGTGCGGGATGGCTACACCTTC.

This clonotype was detected ten times or more. The chain couples TRBV7-9 to TRBJ1-2; perhaps TRBD1 as D (5 bases). V dropped 5 bases and J dropped 4 bases, with 5 bases sitting between them. In germline, CDR1 is SEHNR, CDR2 FQNEAQ (reference sequence). The CDR3 length is 11 residues. CDR3 amino acids: CASSGGYGYTF. CDR3 sequence (DNA): TGTGCCAGCAGCGGGGGCTATGGCTACACCTTC.